The 3 T cell receptor beta chains reported below all come from one sample, sequenced in a study of shared clonotypes between healthy human individuals. This table comes from immunoSEQ multiplex PCR, and its TCRdb copy is limited to in-frame clones, with some not included. The profile shows approximately 1,500,000 clones, around 97% of them singletons. Sequencing used naive CD4+ T cells sorted from blood. Subset in this sample: CD45RA+ positively selected. The receptors were gathered from a young man in good health.

The chain employs TRBV19 and TRBJ2-3; 7 bases are shared with TRBD2. The germline gives CDR1 LNHDA, CDR2 SQIVND (reference sequence). This CDR3 has 16 amino acids. The V and J ends lost 6 bases and 7 bases, in that order; junction bases with no gene match: 16. CDR3 residues: CASRHPGGSSSNTQYF. The CDR3 DNA is TGTGCCAGTAGACACCCTGGCGGGAGCTCCTCCAATACGCAGTATTTT.

This sequence joins TRBV7-9 and TRBJ2-5; 10 bases fit TRBD2. The CDR3 is 16 amino acids. The V segment lost 1 base and the J segment 5 bases; nucleotides outside the gene matches: 7. The germline V gene encodes CDR1 SEHNR and CDR2 FQNEAQ (reference sequence). CDR3 DNA sequence: TGTGCCAGCAGCTTAGGCACTAGCGGGAAGAGTGAGACCCAGTACTTC. Amino acid sequence: CASSLGTSGKSETQYF.

The CDR3: CASSQDSQGVAQETQYF. The DNA for the CDR3 is TGCGCCAGCAGCCAAGACTCCCAGGGTGTGGCTCAAGAGACCCAGTACTTC. The gene calls are TRBV4-1 and TRBJ2-5; possibly TRBD1 for D (5 bases). Per germline, CDR1 MGHRA and CDR2 YSYEKL. This CDR3 is 17 amino acids long. V was pared by 0 bases and J by 2 bases, with 16 bases between.